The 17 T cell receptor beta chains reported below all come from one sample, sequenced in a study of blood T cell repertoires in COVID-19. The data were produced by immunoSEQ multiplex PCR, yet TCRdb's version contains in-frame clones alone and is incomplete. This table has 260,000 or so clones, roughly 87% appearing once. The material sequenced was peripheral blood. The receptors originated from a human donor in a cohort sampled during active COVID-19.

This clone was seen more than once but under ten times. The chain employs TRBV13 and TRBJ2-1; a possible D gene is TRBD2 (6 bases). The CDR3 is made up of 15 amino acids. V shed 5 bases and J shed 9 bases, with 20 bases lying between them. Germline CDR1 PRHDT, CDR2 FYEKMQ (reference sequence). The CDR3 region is CASSASYGSFVEQFF. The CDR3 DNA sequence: TGTGCCAGCAGCGCCTCTTACGGGAGCTTTGTTGAGCAGTTCTTC.

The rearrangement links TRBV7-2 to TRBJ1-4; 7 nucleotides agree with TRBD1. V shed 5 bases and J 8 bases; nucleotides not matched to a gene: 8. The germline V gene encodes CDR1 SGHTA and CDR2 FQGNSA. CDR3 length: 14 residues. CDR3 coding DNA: TGTGCCAGCAGCCTACGGACAGGCGGGGAAAAACTGTTTTTT. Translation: CASSLRTGGEKLFF.

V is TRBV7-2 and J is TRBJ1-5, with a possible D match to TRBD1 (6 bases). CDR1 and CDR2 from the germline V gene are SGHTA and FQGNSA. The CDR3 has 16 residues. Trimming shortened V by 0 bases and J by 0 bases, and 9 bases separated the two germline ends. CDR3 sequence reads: CASSLAGGFSNQPQHF. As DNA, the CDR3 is TGTGCCAGCAGCTTAGCAGGGGGTTTTAGCAATCAGCCCCAGCATTTT.

The CDR3 nucleotides are TGTGCCAGCAGCGACCGGGACAGTCCTTTCGAGCAGTACTTC. Protein: CASSDRDSPFEQYF. The chain uses TRBV9 and TRBJ2-7; 7 bases are a match to TRBD1. The CDR3 loop spans 14 amino acids. J lost 6 bases, V lost 3 bases, and 9 bases had no gene match. Germline CDR1 and CDR2: SGDLS and YYNGEE. Full variable domain (remainder filled in from reference TRBV9 and TRBJ2-7): DSGVTQTPKHLITATGQRVTLRCSPRSGDLSVYWYQQSLDQGLQFLIQYYNGEERAKGNILERFSAQQFPDLHSELNLSSLELGDSALYFCASSDRDSPFEQYFGPGTRLTVT.

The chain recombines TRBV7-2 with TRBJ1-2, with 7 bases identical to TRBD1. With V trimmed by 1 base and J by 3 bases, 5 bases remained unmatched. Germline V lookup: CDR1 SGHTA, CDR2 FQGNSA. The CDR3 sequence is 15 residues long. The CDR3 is CASSLVSDRDYGYTF. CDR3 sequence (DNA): TGTGCCAGCAGCTTAGTCTCTGACAGGGACTATGGCTACACCTTC.

The CDR3 loop is CASSRILTGGTEAFF. In DNA, the CDR3 is TGTGCCAGCAGTAGGATTTTAACAGGGGGCACTGAAGCTTTCTTT. The chain employs TRBV27 and TRBJ1-1, with TRBD1 matching 8 bases. The CDR3 length is 15 residues. With V trimmed by 5 bases and J by 4 bases, 9 bases remained unmatched. Germline-derived CDR1 and CDR2 are MNHEY and SMNVEV (reference sequence).

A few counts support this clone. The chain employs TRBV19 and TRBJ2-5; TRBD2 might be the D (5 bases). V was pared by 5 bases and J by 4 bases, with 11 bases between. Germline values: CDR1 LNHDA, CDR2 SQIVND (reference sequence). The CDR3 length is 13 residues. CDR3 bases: TGTGCCAGTAGTGAGGCCCGGGGAGAGACCCAGTACTTC. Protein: CASSEARGETQYF.

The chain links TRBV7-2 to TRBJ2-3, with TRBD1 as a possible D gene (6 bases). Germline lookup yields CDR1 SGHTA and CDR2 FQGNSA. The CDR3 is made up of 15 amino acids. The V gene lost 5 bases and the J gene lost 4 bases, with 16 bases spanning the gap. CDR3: CASSPGTFSPDTQYF. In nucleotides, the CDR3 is TGTGCCAGCAGCCCCGGGACATTTTCTCCAGATACGCAGTATTTT. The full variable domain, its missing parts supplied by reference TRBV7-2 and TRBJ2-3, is GAGVSQSPSNKVTEKGKDVELRCDPISGHTALYWYRQSLGQGLEFLIYFQGNSAPDKSGLPSDRFSAERTGGSVSTLTIQRTQQEDSAVYLCASSPGTFSPDTQYFGPGTRLTVL.

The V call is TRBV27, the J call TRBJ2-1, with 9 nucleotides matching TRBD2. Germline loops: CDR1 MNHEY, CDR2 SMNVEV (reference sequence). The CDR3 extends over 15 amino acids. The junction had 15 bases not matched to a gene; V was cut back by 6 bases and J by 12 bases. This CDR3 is CASSDGTSRREPQFF. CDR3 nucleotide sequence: TGTGCCAGCAGCGACGGGACTAGCCGCCGAGAGCCGCAGTTCTTC.

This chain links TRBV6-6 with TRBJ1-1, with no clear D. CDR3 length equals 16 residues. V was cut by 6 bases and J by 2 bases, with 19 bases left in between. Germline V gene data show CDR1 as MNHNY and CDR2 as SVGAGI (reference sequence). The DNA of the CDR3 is TGTGCCAGCAGGACCCCTAGGTCGGTTCAAAACACTGAAGCTTTCTTT. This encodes CASRTPRSVQNTEAFF.

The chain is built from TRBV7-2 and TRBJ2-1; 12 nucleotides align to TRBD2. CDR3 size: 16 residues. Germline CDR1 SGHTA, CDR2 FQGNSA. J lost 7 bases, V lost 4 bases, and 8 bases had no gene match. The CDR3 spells CASSSTSGGSWNEQFF. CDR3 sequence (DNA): TGTGCCAGCAGCTCCACTAGCGGGGGGTCCTGGAATGAGCAGTTCTTC.

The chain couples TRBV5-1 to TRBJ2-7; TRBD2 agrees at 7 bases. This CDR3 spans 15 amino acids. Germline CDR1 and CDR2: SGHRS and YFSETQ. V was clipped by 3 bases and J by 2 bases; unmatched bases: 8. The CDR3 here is CASSWGGGGAYEQYF. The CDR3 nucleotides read TGCGCCAGCAGCTGGGGGGGAGGAGGTGCCTACGAGCAGTACTTC.

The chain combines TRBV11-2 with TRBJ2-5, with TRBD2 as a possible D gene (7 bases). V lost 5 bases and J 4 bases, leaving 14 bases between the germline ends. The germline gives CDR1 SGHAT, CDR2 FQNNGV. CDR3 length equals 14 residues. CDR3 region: CASSQGGGRETQYF. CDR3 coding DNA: TGTGCCAGCAGCCAGGGCGGGGGCCGAGAGACCCAGTACTTC.

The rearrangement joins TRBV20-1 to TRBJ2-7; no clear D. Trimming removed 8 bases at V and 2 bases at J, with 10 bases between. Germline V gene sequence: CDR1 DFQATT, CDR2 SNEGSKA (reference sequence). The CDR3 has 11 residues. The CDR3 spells CSLESTYEQYF. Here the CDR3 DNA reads TGCAGTCTTGAATCTACCTACGAGCAGTACTTC.

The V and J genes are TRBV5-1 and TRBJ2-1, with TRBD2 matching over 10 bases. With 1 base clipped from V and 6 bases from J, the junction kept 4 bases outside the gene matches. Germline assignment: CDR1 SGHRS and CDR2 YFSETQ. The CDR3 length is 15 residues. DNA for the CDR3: TGCGCCAGCAGCTTGACTAGCGGGAATTTCAATGAGCAGTTCTTC. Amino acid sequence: CASSLTSGNFNEQFF.

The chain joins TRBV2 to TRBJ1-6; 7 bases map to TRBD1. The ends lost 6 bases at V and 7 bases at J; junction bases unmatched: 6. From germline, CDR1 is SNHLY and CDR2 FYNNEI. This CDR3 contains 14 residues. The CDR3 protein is CASSPQGGNSPLHF. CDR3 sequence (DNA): TGTGCCAGCAGCCCCCAGGGGGGCAATTCACCCCTCCACTTT.

CDR3 region: CASSVGYTGELFF. In DNA form, the CDR3 reads TGTGCCAGCAGTGTCGGTTACACCGGGGAGCTGTTTTTT. The chain has TRBV12-3 or TRBV12-4 and TRBJ2-2; the D is unclear. CDR3 length equals 13 residues. The V gene lost 5 bases and the J gene lost 3 bases, with 7 bases spanning the gap.